Presented here are 12 T cell receptor beta chains from one specimen sequenced in a study of cytomegalovirus exposure and HLA in healthy donors. Vbeta (60) and Jbeta (13) primers were used in the PCR. The protocol was immunoSEQ multiplex PCR, while the TCRdb copy is restricted to in-frame clones and leaves out a portion. The table gives about 100,000 clones; the top ten clones make up 5% to 6.5% of it. Sequenced sample: PBMCs. These receptors all come from a girl under 18 in good health and CMV-seropositive.

The J gene is TRBJ1-2, the V gene TRBV25-1; a weak D match, TRBD1 (5 bases). V shed 3 bases and J shed 2 bases, with 10 bases lying between them. Germline V gene lookup returns CDR1 MGHDK and CDR2 SYGVNS. There are 14 residues in the CDR3. This CDR3 is CASSEEGPNYGYTF. The CDR3 DNA sequence: TGTGCCAGCAGTGAGGAGGGACCGAACTATGGCTACACCTTC.

The CDR3: CASSLGLAGRTGELFF. DNA for the CDR3: TGTGCCAGCAGCTTGGGACTAGCGGGTCGCACCGGGGAGCTGTTTTTT. This chain joins TRBV9 and TRBJ2-2, with TRBD2 matching 12 bases. This CDR3 spans 16 amino acids. V dropped 4 bases and J dropped 4; count of bases not matched to a gene: 5. Germline values: CDR1 SGDLS, CDR2 YYNGEE.

This sequence joins TRBV30 and TRBJ1-6; the D gene is possibly TRBD1 (6 bases). This CDR3 is built from 14 residues. The germline V gene encodes CDR1 GTSNPN and CDR2 SVGIG (reference sequence). Trimming took off 3 bases at V and 9 bases at J, with 15 bases between the two ends. The CDR3: CAWRGGNAGSPLHF. The CDR3 DNA reads TGTGCCTGGAGAGGGGGAAATGCTGGTTCACCCCTCCACTTT.

This sequence joins TRBV10-3 and TRBJ2-1; D is undetermined. Germline CDR1 ENHRY, CDR2 SYGVKD. CDR3 length: 11 amino acids. Trimming took 3 bases from V and 6 from J, leaving 3 bases between them. The CDR3 DNA reads as TGTGCCATCAGTGACCTCAATGAGCAGTTCTTC. Translating it yields CAISDLNEQFF.

The J gene is TRBJ2-3, the V gene TRBV30; 11 bases align to TRBD2. V was clipped by 5 bases and J by 2 bases; unmatched bases: 6. Per the germline V gene, CDR1 is GTSNPN and CDR2 is SVGIG (reference sequence). The CDR3 totals 15 residues. DNA for the CDR3: TGTGCCTGGGACGGGACTAGCGGTTTCACAGATACGCAGTATTTT. It translates to CAWDGTSGFTDTQYF.

The chain links TRBV6-5 to TRBJ1-3; possible D gene TRBD1, 5 bases. V was trimmed by 2 bases and J by 0 bases, leaving 8 bases between them. The CDR3 loop spans 15 amino acids. Germline-derived CDR1 and CDR2 are MNHEY and SVGAGI. CDR3 coding DNA: TGTGCCAGCAGTTACCGGGGACTCTCTGGAAACACCATATATTTT. Protein: CASSYRGLSGNTIYF.

With regard to this clone: Different DNA sequences within this sample yield the same CDR3. The chain employs TRBV11-2 and TRBJ2-7; 7 nucleotides align to TRBD1. The V gene's germline CDR1 is SGHAT and CDR2 FQNNGV. The V segment lost 4 bases and the J segment 2 bases; nucleotides outside the gene matches: 5. CDR3 size: 14 residues. The CDR3 loop reads CASSSLTGPYEQYF. In DNA form, the CDR3 reads TGTGCCAGCAGCTCGTTGACAGGGCCCTACGAGCAGTACTTC.

The chain carries TRBV5-6 and TRBJ1-2, with TRBD1 matching over 10 bases. CDR3 size: 14 residues. CDR1 is SGHDT and CDR2 is YYEEEE in the germline V gene. V was pared by 3 bases and J by 5 bases, with 4 bases of the junction left unmatched. CDR3 loop: CASSWGTGDYGYTF. The CDR3 bases are TGTGCCAGCAGCTGGGGGACAGGGGATTATGGCTACACCTTC.

V and J are TRBV9 and TRBJ2-1; the D is unclear. Per the germline V gene, CDR1 is SGDLS and CDR2 is YYNGEE. The ends were cut back, 3 bases at V and 5 bases at J, with 3 bases in the middle. There are 11 residues in the CDR3. CDR3 protein: CASSDNNEQFF. CDR3 DNA: TGTGCCAGCAGCGACAACAATGAGCAGTTCTTC.

This sequence joins TRBV7-7 and TRBJ2-1; TRBD1 aligns across 11 bases. Germline trimming cut 5 bases from V and 7 bases from J; bases unmatched to any gene: 4. This CDR3 comprises 14 residues. Germline V gene lookup returns CDR1 SSHAT and CDR2 FNYEAQ (reference sequence). CDR3 DNA: TGTGCCAGCAGCGTGGGACAGGGGGTAAATGAGCAGTTCTTC. Protein product: CASSVGQGVNEQFF.

Regarding this clone: The same CDR3 is also encoded by other DNA sequences in this sample. The rearrangement joins TRBV5-6 to TRBJ2-1, with D possibly matching TRBD2 (7 bases). Germline V gives CDR1 SGHDT, CDR2 YYEEEE. The CDR3 length is 16 residues. Trimming left V 0 bases short and J 2 bases short, with 12 bases between. CDR3 sequence (DNA): TGTGCCAGCAGCTTGGATCGGGGGGCCACCTACAATGAGCAGTTCTTC. Translated, it gives CASSLDRGATYNEQFF.

The chain couples TRBV7-2 to TRBJ1-1, with D possibly TRBD1 on 6 matching bases. The germline CDR1 and CDR2 sequences are SGHTA and FQGNSA. The CDR3 has 14 residues. Trimming shortened V by 5 bases and J by 3 bases, and 13 bases separated the two germline ends. The CDR3 sequence is CASSPQGSDTEAFF. DNA for the CDR3: TGTGCCAGCAGCCCACAGGGTTCCGACACTGAAGCTTTCTTT.